A selection of T cell receptor beta chains follows, all from one sample in a study of early T cells in non-severe SARS-CoV-2 infection. From the 5' RACE reads, TCRdb called clonotypes with MiXCR, one entry per CDR3 protein. The data show about 50,000 distinct CDR3 sequences, around a tenth seen once. The specimen was whole blood, collected at baseline. These receptors were collected from an adult who was a healthcare worker with PCR-confirmed SARS-CoV-2 infection or an uninfected control (not recorded which). CDR3s leave out the opening cysteine and the closing phenylalanine or tryptophan. The order of the fields is J gene, clone size, V gene, CDR3 protein. The size entry is marked missing in some rows and otherwise reads once, few, many or a size class.

TRBJ1-2 many TRBV12-3/TRBV12-4 ASSKTGTGVWYGYT
TRBJ1-1 many TRBV7-8 ASSLTGGEAF
TRBJ1-4 few TRBV28 ASSRTGANEKLF
TRBJ2-3 NA TRBV5-1 ASSLAGPRTDTQY
TRBJ2-3 NA TRBV20-1 SAEARRRGGVSDTQY
TRBJ2-2 many TRBV19 ASSIRVGELF
TRBJ1-4 few TRBV5-1 ASSLAQLATNEKLF
TRBJ2-7 NA TRBV5-4 ASSQTGTGNEQY
TRBJ1-2 few TRBV3-1 ASSQGIGTGTHGYT
TRBJ2-7 few TRBV11-2 ASRQTGPPSYEQY
TRBJ2-2 many TRBV6-2/TRBV6-3 ASSYKGTNTGELF
TRBJ2-5 many TRBV5-1 ASSLELGPAGQETQY
TRBJ2-1 many TRBV7-9 ASSLSGGAGEQF
TRBJ2-6 NA TRBV5-1 ASSPGGFSGANVLT
TRBJ2-1 few TRBV20-1 SARGTQHNEQF
TRBJ2-7 NA TRBV5-1 ASSPQGPNYEQY
TRBJ1-1 many TRBV7-3 ASSLQGSTEAF
TRBJ2-1 NA TRBV29-1 SVEEGLAGANEQF
TRBJ1-1 many TRBV7-9 ASSTSDREWNTEAF
TRBJ2-5 few TRBV7-9 ASSLMGGVLGETQY
TRBJ2-1 few TRBV13 ASSSRSYNEQF
TRBJ2-2 few TRBV12-3/TRBV12-4 ASSLTGSGELF
TRBJ2-2 few TRBV10-3 AISDTSGRSGELF
TRBJ2-7 NA TRBV20-1 SARRTGVDEQY
TRBJ2-7 NA TRBV5-4 ASSLVGTLSYEQY
TRBJ2-1 NA TRBV6-2/TRBV6-3 ASSYRAPNEQF
TRBJ2-2 many TRBV3-1 ASRAGSITGELF
TRBJ2-1 many TRBV4-1 ASSQERLQNNEQF
TRBJ2-7 few TRBV7-9 ASSSTGTYEQY
TRBJ2-7 many TRBV20-1 SARDGERGAYEQY
TRBJ1-1 few TRBV5-1 ASSLYFGTGGTEAF
TRBJ2-5 many TRBV15 ATSRDLVSQETQY
TRBJ1-1 many TRBV12-3/TRBV12-4 ASSLRRTEAF
TRBJ2-7 few TRBV6-5 ASSYTRTSSYEQY
TRBJ1-1 many TRBV3-1 ASSQVRNTEAF
TRBJ1-4 NA TRBV29-1 SVVTGNNEKLF
TRBJ2-7 few TRBV6-2/TRBV6-3 ASSPGQEQY
TRBJ2-3 NA TRBV7-2 ASTTGQGADTQY
TRBJ2-1 many TRBV5-1 ASSLGTGGLYNEQF
TRBJ1-2 NA TRBV4-2 ASSQVGNGHQKGYT
TRBJ1-3 NA TRBV12-3/TRBV12-4 ASTPGGRDTIY
TRBJ2-3 many TRBV7-2 ASSLEASGRNTQY
TRBJ2-2 few TRBV11-2 ASSFLLWGGHGFRPGELF
TRBJ2-2 NA TRBV6-1 ASSGLRDRRNTGELF
TRBJ1-2 NA TRBV12-3/TRBV12-4 ASSSGRGFGYT
TRBJ2-7 NA TRBV2 ASSEDTAQFGEQY
TRBJ2-7 NA TRBV6-6 ASSLGLAGSYEQY
TRBJ2-3 NA TRBV9 ASSGPGTVTSGGPSDTQY
TRBJ2-2 many TRBV7-6 ASSLSEGPGELF
TRBJ1-3 NA TRBV6-1 ASRAAGLTGNTIY
TRBJ1-2 many TRBV7-2 ASSLGRELGGYT
TRBJ2-7 NA TRBV5-4 ASSAGRDTYYEQY
TRBJ2-4 few TRBV20-1 SAPSPTGRNIQY
TRBJ2-3 NA TRBV29-1 SVADSRDTQY
TRBJ2-7 NA TRBV5-1 ASSLSSGSSNEQY